This TCR beta chain comes out of a study of blood T cell repertoires in COVID-19. Turning to the study itself: Italy, Spain and the United States were the sources of the convalescent and acute COVID-19 samples.

J gave up 6 bases and V 4 bases, and 5 bases lay outside the gene matches. This CDR3 comprises 14 residues. CDR1 is SGHNT and CDR2 is YYREEE in the germline V gene (reference sequence). Enrollees, roughly 18 to 89 years old, lived in about two dozen US areas. Participant reports of clinical history set cohort assignment. Authors' analysis steps: Quantification of nucleated cells was approximated via reference gene primer amplification. Clones were sequenced by immunoSEQ multiplex PCR, and TCRdb holds only the in-frame ones, with some missing. For V, J and clone size, that table is used; D and trimming come from the DNA. The sample includes about 140,000 clones, approximately 80% seen only once; the top ten take more than 5%.

The sequence was obtained from a woman between 40 and 55 years old who had recovered from COVID-19. Source material: PBMCs or T cells enriched from blood (not recorded which). The chain has TRBV5-4 and TRBJ2-3; the match to TRBD2 covers 10 bases. CDR3 DNA: TGTGCCAGCAGCCCGGGACTAGCGATGGATACGCAGTATTTT. This encodes CASSPGLAMDTQYF.